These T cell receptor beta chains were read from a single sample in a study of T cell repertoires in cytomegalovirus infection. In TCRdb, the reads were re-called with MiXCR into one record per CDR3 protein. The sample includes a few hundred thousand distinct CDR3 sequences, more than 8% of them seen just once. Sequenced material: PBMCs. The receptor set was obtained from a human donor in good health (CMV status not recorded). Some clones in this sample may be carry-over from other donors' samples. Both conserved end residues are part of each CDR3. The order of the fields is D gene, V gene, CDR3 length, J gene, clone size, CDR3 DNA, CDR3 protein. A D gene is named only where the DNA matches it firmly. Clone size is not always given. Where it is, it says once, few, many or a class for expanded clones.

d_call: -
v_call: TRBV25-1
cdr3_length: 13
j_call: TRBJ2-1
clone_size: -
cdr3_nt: TGTGCCAGCAGTCCCCCCAACGGGCATGAGCAGTTCTTC
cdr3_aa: CASSPPNGHEQFF

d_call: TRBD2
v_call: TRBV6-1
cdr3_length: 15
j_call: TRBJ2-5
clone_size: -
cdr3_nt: TGTGCCAGCGGGGGACTAGCGGGGGGTGGAGAGACCCAGTACTTC
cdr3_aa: CASGGLAGGGETQYF

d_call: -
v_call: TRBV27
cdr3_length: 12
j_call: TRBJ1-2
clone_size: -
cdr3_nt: TGTGCCAGCCGGGAGGGACTAGGAGGCTACACCTTC
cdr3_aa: CASREGLGGYTF

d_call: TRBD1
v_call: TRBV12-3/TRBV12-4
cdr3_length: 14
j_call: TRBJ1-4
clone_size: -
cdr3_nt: TGTGCCAGCAGCCCCGACAGGGTTTATGAAAAACTGTTTTTT
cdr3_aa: CASSPDRVYEKLFF

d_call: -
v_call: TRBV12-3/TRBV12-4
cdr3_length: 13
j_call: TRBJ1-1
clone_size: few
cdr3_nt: TGTGCCAGCAGTTTGAAGATTACCACTGAAGCTTTCTTT
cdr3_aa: CASSLKITTEAFF

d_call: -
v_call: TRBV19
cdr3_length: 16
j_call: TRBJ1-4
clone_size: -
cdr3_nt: TGTGCCAGTATGATGGGGGCCGGTGCAACTAATGAAAAACTGTTTTTT
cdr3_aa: CASMMGAGATNEKLFF

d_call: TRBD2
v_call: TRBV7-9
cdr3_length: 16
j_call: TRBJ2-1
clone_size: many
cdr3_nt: TGTGCCAGCAGCTCGAGACTAGCGGGAGGTTATAATGAGCAGTTCTTC
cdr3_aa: CASSSRLAGGYNEQFF

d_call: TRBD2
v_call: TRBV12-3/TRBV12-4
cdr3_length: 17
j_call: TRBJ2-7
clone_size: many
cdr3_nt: TGTGCCAGCAGTCCCTCCATAGGACTAGCGGGGATCTACGAGCAGTACTTC
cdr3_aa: CASSPSIGLAGIYEQYF

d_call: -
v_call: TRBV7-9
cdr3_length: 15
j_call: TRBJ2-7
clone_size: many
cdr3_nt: TGTGCCAGCAGCTTAATCAAGGCCGGCTCCTACGAGCAGTACTTC
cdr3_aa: CASSLIKAGSYEQYF

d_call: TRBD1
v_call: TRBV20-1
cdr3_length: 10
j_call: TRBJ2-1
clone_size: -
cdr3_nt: TGCATGACAGGGTTTAATGAGCAGTTCTTC
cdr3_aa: CMTGFNEQFF

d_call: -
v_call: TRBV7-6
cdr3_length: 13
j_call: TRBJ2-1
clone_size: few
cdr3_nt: TGTGCCAGCAGCTACAGGGAGGTAAATGAGCAGTTCTTC
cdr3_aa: CASSYREVNEQFF

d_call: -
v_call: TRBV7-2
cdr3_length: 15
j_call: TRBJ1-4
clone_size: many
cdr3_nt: TGTGCCAGCAGCTCACTCAACAGGGAGCGGGAAAAACTGTTTTTT
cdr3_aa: CASSSLNREREKLFF

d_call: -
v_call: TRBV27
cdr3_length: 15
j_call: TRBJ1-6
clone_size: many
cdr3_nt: TGTGCCAGCAGTTTAAGTAGCAGGGGTGATTCACCCCTCCACTTT
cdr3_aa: CASSLSSRGDSPLHF

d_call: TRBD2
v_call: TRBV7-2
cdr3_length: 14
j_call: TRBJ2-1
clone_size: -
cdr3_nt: TGTGCCAGCAGCTGGACTAGCGGGAGAAATGAGCAGTTCTTC
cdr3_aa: CASSWTSGRNEQFF

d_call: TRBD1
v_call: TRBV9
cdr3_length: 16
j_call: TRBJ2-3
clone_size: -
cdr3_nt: TGTGCCAGCAGCTCCCAAACAGGGGATAGCACAGATACGCAGTATTTT
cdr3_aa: CASSSQTGDSTDTQYF

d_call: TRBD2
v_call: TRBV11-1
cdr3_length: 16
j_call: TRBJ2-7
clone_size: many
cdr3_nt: TGTGCCAGCAGCTTAACGGGAGGCCGACGGATCTACGAGCAGTACTTC
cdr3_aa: CASSLTGGRRIYEQYF

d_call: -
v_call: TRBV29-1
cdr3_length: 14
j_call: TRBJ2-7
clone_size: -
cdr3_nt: TGCAGCGTTGAAGTACGGGACCAGGCCTACGAGCAGTACTTC
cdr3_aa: CSVEVRDQAYEQYF

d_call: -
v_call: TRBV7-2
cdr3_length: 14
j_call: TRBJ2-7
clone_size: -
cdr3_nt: TGTGCCAGCAGCTTAGCCGGGGTCACCTACGCGCAGTACTTC
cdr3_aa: CASSLAGVTYAQYF

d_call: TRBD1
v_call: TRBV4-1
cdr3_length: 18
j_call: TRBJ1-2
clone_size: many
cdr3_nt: TGCGCCAGCAGCCAAGATATTGGAGACAGGGCTAAATGGAATGGCTACACCTTC
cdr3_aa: CASSQDIGDRAKWNGYTF

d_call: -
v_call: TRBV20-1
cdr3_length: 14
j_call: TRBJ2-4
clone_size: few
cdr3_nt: TGCAGTGCTAGTTCGGGGTTAGCCAAAAACATTCAGTACTTC
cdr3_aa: CSASSGLAKNIQYF

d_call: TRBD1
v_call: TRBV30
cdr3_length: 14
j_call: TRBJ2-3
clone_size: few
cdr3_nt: TGTGCCTGGAGCAGGGGGCTAAGCACAGATACGCAGTATTTT
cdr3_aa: CAWSRGLSTDTQYF

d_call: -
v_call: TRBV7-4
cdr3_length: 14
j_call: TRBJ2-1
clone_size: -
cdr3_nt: TGTGCCAGCACCCGAGATGTCTCCTACAATGAGCAGTTCTTC
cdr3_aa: CASTRDVSYNEQFF

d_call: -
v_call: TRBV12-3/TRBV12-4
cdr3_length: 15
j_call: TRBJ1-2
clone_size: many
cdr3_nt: TGTGCCAGCAGTTTAGGAGGGATCCCCTTCTATGGCTACACCTTC
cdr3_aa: CASSLGGIPFYGYTF

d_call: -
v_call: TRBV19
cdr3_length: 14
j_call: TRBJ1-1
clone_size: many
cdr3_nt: TGTGCCAGTAGTAGCCTGTGGGAGGACACTGAAGCTTTCTTT
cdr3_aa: CASSSLWEDTEAFF

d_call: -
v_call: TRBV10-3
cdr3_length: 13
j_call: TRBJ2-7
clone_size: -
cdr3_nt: TGTGCCATCAGCCAGCTTAGCTCCTACGAGCAGTACTTC
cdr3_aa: CAISQLSSYEQYF

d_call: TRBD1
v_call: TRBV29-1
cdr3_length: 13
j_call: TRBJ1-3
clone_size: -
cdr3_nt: TGCAGCGTTGGACAGGGGGCTGGAAACACCATATATTTT
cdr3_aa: CSVGQGAGNTIYF

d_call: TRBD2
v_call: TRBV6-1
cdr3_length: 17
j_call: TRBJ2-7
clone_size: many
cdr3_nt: TGTGCCAGCAGCTCGGACAGGACTAGCGGGAGAGCAGGGGAGCAGTACTTC
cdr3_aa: CASSSDRTSGRAGEQYF

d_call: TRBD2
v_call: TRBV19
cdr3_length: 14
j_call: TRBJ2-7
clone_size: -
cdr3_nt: TGTGCCAGTAGTGTGGTAGCGGGGTCCTACGAGCAGTACTTC
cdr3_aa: CASSVVAGSYEQYF

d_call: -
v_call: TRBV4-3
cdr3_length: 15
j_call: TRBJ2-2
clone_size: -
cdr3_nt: TGCGCCAGCAGCCCGGCGGGGGCCTTCACCGGGGAGCTGTTTTTT
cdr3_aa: CASSPAGAFTGELFF